Below are 13 T cell receptor beta chains sequenced from a single sample in a study of patients and donors after allogeneic stem cell transplantation. TCRdb re-analysed the RT-PCR reads in MiXCR, keeping a single row per CDR3 protein. The sample yields about 230,000 distinct CDR3 sequences, 14% seen once. The sample was blood, either unsorted or a sorted T cell fraction (not recorded which). The source of these receptors is a human donor who was either an allogeneic HSCT recipient or a stem cell or donor lymphocyte infusion donor (not recorded which). It is not recorded whose cells these are; they may come from a transplant donor.

The table lists this clonotype with many counts. V and J are TRBV20-1 and TRBJ2-5, with unresolved D. V was pared by 3 bases and J by 4 bases, with 15 bases between. Germline V CDR1 and CDR2: DFQATT, SNEGSKA (reference sequence). This CDR3 has 14 residues. The CDR3 region has the DNA TGCAGTGCTAGTCGACGGTCGATGGGAGAGACCCAGTACTTC. Its protein is CSASRRSMGETQYF.

This clonotype was recorded many times. The V gene is TRBV20-1, the J gene TRBJ2-5, with D hard to call. V lost 6 bases and J lost 5, with 10 bases in between. The CDR3 runs to 11 residues. Germline V CDR1 and CDR2: DFQATT, SNEGSKA (reference sequence). The CDR3 nucleotides read TGCAGTGCAACCTCGCAGGAGACCCAGTACTTC. Amino acids: CSATSQETQYF.

This rearrangement joins TRBV2 to TRBJ1-5, with D possibly TRBD1 on 5 matching bases. Germline assignment: CDR1 SNHLY and CDR2 FYNNEI. Trimming stripped 2 bases from V and 1 base from J, with 9 bases between. CDR3 length: 15 amino acids. In DNA form, the CDR3 reads TGTGCCAGCAGTGAACAGGGTGGAAGCAATCAGCCCCAGCATTTT. Protein: CASSEQGGSNQPQHF.

This clonotype has a count of ten or more. DNA for the CDR3: TGTGCCAGCAGCCCCCACGAGATGAGCTACGAGCAGTACTTC. It codes for CASSPHEMSYEQYF. The chain recombines TRBV3-1 with TRBJ2-7; D not resolved. The germline V gene has CDR1 LGHDT and CDR2 YNNKEL (reference sequence). The CDR3 consists of 14 residues. With 4 bases removed from V and 3 bases from J, the gap between germline ends came to 13 bases.

This CDR3 is CAISAGGSGNQPQHF. CDR3 sequence (DNA): TGTGCCATCAGTGCCGGGGGCTCGGGCAATCAGCCCCAGCATTTT. This chain connects TRBV10-3 to TRBJ1-5; D is perhaps TRBD1 (6 bases). Germline CDR1 is ENHRY and CDR2 is SYGVKD. The ends were cut back, 4 bases at V and 2 bases at J, with 12 bases in the middle. This CDR3 comprises 15 residues.

The V call is TRBV3-1, the J call TRBJ2-7; possible D gene TRBD2, 6 bases. Germline V gene data show CDR1 as LGHDT and CDR2 as YNNKEL (reference sequence). The CDR3 totals 15 residues. Deletions cut 2 bases from V and 1 base from J, with 12 bases between. The CDR3 protein is CASSQTRDFSYEQYF. CDR3 nucleotide sequence: TGTGCCAGCAGCCAAACCCGGGACTTTTCCTACGAGCAGTACTTC.

This clonotype was recorded many times. The CDR3 loop reads CASSPASGRLKAYEQYF. The CDR3 DNA sequence: TGTGCCAGCAGCCCTGCAAGCGGGAGGTTGAAGGCCTACGAGCAGTACTTC. This chain joins TRBV7-6 and TRBJ2-7, with TRBD2 matching 9 bases. V lost 5 bases and J lost 2; bases outside the gene matches: 13. The CDR3 runs to 17 residues. Germline-derived CDR1 and CDR2 are SGHVS and FNYEAQ.

The V call is TRBV20-1, the J call TRBJ2-5; D remains unclear. The CDR3 has 12 residues. With 6 bases removed from V and 8 bases from J, the gap between germline ends came to 16 bases. Germline V gene data show CDR1 as DFQATT and CDR2 as SNEGSKA (reference sequence). The CDR3 reads CSAPALGKTQYF. CDR3 coding DNA: TGCAGTGCGCCCGCTCTAGGGAAAACCCAGTACTTC.

This clonotype was seen repeatedly, ten times or more. The J gene is TRBJ2-7, the V gene TRBV12-3 or TRBV12-4; 9 positions match TRBD1. The CDR3 is 14 residues long. The J segment lost 3 bases and the V segment lost 6 bases, leaving 6 bases of the junction unmatched. CDR3: CASSRGGQGYEQYF. CDR3 nucleotide sequence: TGTGCCAGCAGCCGAGGGGGACAGGGCTACGAGCAGTACTTC.

The chain recombines TRBV4-1 with TRBJ1-4, with D perhaps TRBD1 (5 bases). V was shortened by 8 bases and J by 5 bases, with 18 bases between the two germline ends. The CDR3 is 15 amino acids. The germline V gene has CDR1 MGHRA and CDR2 YSYEKL. The CDR3, as DNA: TGCGCCAGCGCCGTTGGGGACGCCCGAAATGAAAAACTGTTTTTT. Its translation is CASAVGDARNEKLFF.

The J gene is TRBJ2-3, the V gene TRBV5-1, with no clear D. With 4 bases removed from V and 4 bases from J, the gap between germline ends came to 13 bases. In germline, CDR1 is SGHRS, CDR2 YFSETQ. The CDR3 runs 14 residues. DNA of the CDR3: TGCGCCAGCAGCCTCTCTTTGTCGGCAGATACGCAGTATTTT. Encoded protein: CASSLSLSADTQYF.

Only a few counts were recorded for this clonotype. The chain employs TRBV20-1 and TRBJ2-3; D call uncertain. CDR3 length: 16 amino acids. The V and J ends lost 4 bases and 1 base respectively, with 18 bases between them. Germline assignment: CDR1 DFQATT and CDR2 SNEGSKA (reference sequence). CDR3 loop: CSAIKVGLVRTDTQYF. The CDR3 DNA sequence: TGCAGTGCTATAAAGGTGGGCCTTGTTCGCACAGATACGCAGTATTTT.

This rearrangement joins TRBV5-5 to TRBJ1-1; no clear D. The germline CDR1 and CDR2 sequences are SGHKS and YYEKEE (reference sequence). Trimming removed 3 bases from V and 5 bases from J, with 5 bases in between. The CDR3 runs to 11 residues. The chain's CDR3 is CASSYLTEAFF. Written as DNA, the CDR3 is TGTGCCAGCAGCTACTTGACTGAAGCTTTCTTT.